This T cell receptor (beta chain) is from a study of T cell changes during pregnancy in multiple sclerosis. Profiled with immunoSEQ multiplex PCR; TCRdb holds only in-frame clones, not every one. The top ten hold approximately 0.8% of the sample, which has more than 35,000 clones, approximately 90% seen once. This TCR was recovered from a female donor with multiple sclerosis, enrolled in a pregnancy study. This specimen was CD4+ T cells from peripheral blood mononuclear cells, taken in the third trimester of pregnancy.

The CDR3: CASSPQTGVVYEQYF. In DNA form, the CDR3 reads TGTGCCAGCAGCCCCCAGACAGGGGTCGTCTACGAGCAGTACTTC. The gene calls are TRBV11-2 and TRBJ2-7; 8 positions match TRBD1. The CDR3 extends over 15 amino acids. V lost 5 bases to trimming and J lost 3 bases; unmatched junction nucleotides: 9. Germline values: CDR1 SGHAT, CDR2 FQNNGV.